This is a list of T cell receptor beta chains from one sample in a study of OX40 agonist ivuxolimab in advanced cancers. The table came from immunoSEQ multiplex PCR; TCRdb's copy has only in-frame clones and leaves some out. In the table there are some 64,000 clones, about 85% of which are singletons. The specimen comprised CD4+ or CD8+ T cells sorted from blood, sampled in a trial of the OX40 agonist ivuxolimab. The receptor set was obtained from an adult with an advanced solid tumor such as melanoma, head and neck, liver or kidney cancer. CDR3s include the opening cysteine and the closing phenylalanine or tryptophan. The D gene is left open where the match is weak. Expanded clones get a size class; other rows say once, few or many, or leave the size out.

TRBJ1-2 | NA | NA | TRBV4-1 | CASSQEGWAKMVGYTF | TGCGCCAGCAGCCAAGAAGGGTGGGCTAAGATGGTAGGCTACACCTTC
TRBJ2-7 | NA | TRBD1 | TRBV7-2 | CASSPGRQGNHEQYF | TGTGCCAGCAGCCCAGGGAGACAGGGGAATCACGAGCAGTACTTC
TRBJ2-7 | NA | TRBD2 | TRBV5-1 | CASTEMAGAHYEQYF | TGCGCCAGCACCGAGATGGCGGGAGCCCATTACGAGCAGTACTTC
TRBJ1-1 | NA | TRBD1 | TRBV5-1 | CASSLNPGQGAMNTEAFF | TGCGCCAGCAGCCTAAATCCGGGACAGGGGGCGATGAACACTGAAGCTTTCTTT
TRBJ2-5 | NA | NA | TRBV18 | CASSPDSPPGTQYF | TGTGCCAGCTCACCAGACAGTCCTCCAGGGACCCAGTACTTC
TRBJ2-7 | NA | NA | TRBV6-1 | CASSSGGTGSYEQYF | TGTGCCAGCAGCTCGGGGGGGACAGGGTCCTACGAGCAGTACTTC
TRBJ2-7 | NA | TRBD2 | TRBV27 | CASSGTSSGRTYEQYF | TGTGCCAGCAGTGGAACCTCTAGCGGGAGAACCTACGAGCAGTACTTC
TRBJ2-4 | NA | NA | TRBV5-6 | CASSLGGGSPKNIQYF | TGTGCCAGCAGCTTGGGAGGCGGGTCTCCCAAAAACATTCAGTACTTC
TRBJ1-4 | NA | NA | TRBV2 | CASSDDRAGDEKLFF | TGTGCCAGCAGTGATGATCGAGCGGGTGATGAAAAACTGTTTTTT
TRBJ2-3 | NA | NA | TRBV28 | CASSPWTVTDTQYF | TGTGCCAGCAGTCCGTGGACAGTCACAGATACGCAGTATTTT
TRBJ2-7 | NA | NA | TRBV29-1 | CSVGSAGYEQYF | TGCAGCGTTGGGTCAGCGGGTTACGAGCAGTACTTC
TRBJ2-3 | once | NA | TRBV5-4 | CASSLDQVADTQYF | TGTGCCAGCAGCTTGGATCAGGTTGCAGATACGCAGTATTTT
TRBJ2-1 | NA | NA | TRBV19 | CASSPGFAGNEQFF | TGTGCCAGTAGTCCAGGCTTCGCCGGTAATGAGCAGTTCTTC
TRBJ1-1 | once | NA | TRBV29-1 | CSVEPQGAGTEAFF | TGCAGCGTTGAACCTCAGGGAGCGGGCACTGAAGCTTTCTTT
TRBJ1-5 | NA | TRBD1 | TRBV19 | CASSMGDSPFVNQPQHF | TGTGCCAGTAGTATGGGGGACAGTCCCTTTGTCAATCAGCCCCAGCATTTT
TRBJ1-5 | NA | TRBD1 | TRBV5-1 | CASSSGQGNQPQHF | TGCGCCAGCAGCTCCGGACAGGGGAATCAGCCCCAGCATTTT
TRBJ2-5 | NA | NA | TRBV2 | CASKPGRTQETQYF | TGTGCCAGCAAACCGGGCCGCACCCAAGAGACCCAGTACTTC
TRBJ2-3 | NA | NA | TRBV11-2 | CASSQADTQYF | TGTGCCAGCAGCCAGGCAGATACGCAGTATTTT
TRBJ2-3 | NA | TRBD1 | TRBV6-1 | CASSRDRPDTQYF | TGTGCCAGCAGTCGGGACAGACCAGATACGCAGTATTTT
TRBJ2-7 | NA | TRBD2 | TRBV5-1 | CASSEREYSYEQYF | TGCGCCAGCAGCGAGCGGGAATACTCCTACGAGCAGTACTTC
TRBJ2-7 | NA | NA | TRBV7-2 | CASSFSGRSAYEQYF | TGTGCCAGCAGCTTTTCGGGGCGAAGTGCCTACGAGCAGTACTTC
TRBJ2-3 | once | TRBD2 | TRBV5-4 | CASSFGTSGSTDTQYF | TGTGCCAGCAGCTTCGGGACTAGCGGGAGTACAGATACGCAGTATTTT
TRBJ2-6 | few | TRBD2 | TRBV7-3 | CASSKGLAGGIGANVLTF | TGTGCCAGCAGCAAGGGACTAGCGGGAGGGATTGGGGCCAACGTCCTGACTTTC
TRBJ1-2 | NA | TRBD1 | TRBV19 | CASSILDRGSGYTF | TGTGCCAGTAGTATATTGGACAGGGGATCCGGCTACACCTTC
TRBJ2-1 | NA | TRBD2 | TRBV7-9 | CASSLGGTSGSSYNEQFF | TGTGCCAGCAGCTTAGGGGGGACTAGCGGGAGCTCCTACAATGAGCAGTTCTTC
TRBJ2-7 | NA | NA | TRBV28 | CASTPPGAPYEQYF | TGTGCCAGCACCCCCCCAGGGGCCCCATACGAGCAGTACTTC
TRBJ2-1 | NA | TRBD2 | TRBV5-1 | CASSLLAGATDEQFF | TGCGCCAGCAGCCTTCTAGCGGGGGCTACGGATGAGCAGTTCTTC
TRBJ1-5 | NA | TRBD1 | TRBV5-8 | CASSPSDRGANQPQHF | TGCGCCAGCAGCCCCTCGGACAGGGGAGCCAATCAGCCCCAGCATTTT
TRBJ2-5 | few | TRBD1 | TRBV29-1 | CSEQTGGQETQYF | TGCAGCGAACAGACAGGGGGCCAAGAGACCCAGTACTTC
TRBJ2-1 | few | TRBD1 | TRBV2 | CASSTSGTGKMIVVNEQFF | TGTGCCAGCAGTACCTCCGGGACAGGGAAGATGATCGTGGTCAATGAGCAGTTCTTC
TRBJ2-5 | NA | NA | TRBV9 | CASSLFVGAGETQYF | TGTGCCAGCAGCCTCTTTGTCGGGGCCGGGGAGACCCAGTACTTC
TRBJ1-3 | NA | NA | TRBV19 | CASSIDRRWNTIYF | TGTGCCAGTAGTATTGACAGGCGCTGGAACACCATATATTTT
TRBJ2-2 | few | TRBD2 | TRBV7-3 | CASSPGGGRAGELFF | TGTGCCAGCAGCCCCGGGGGGGGCAGGGCCGGGGAGCTGTTTTTT
TRBJ1-1 | few | NA | TRBV5-6 | CASSDRDLGAFF | TGTGCCAGCAGCGACCGGGACCTGGGGGCTTTCTTT
TRBJ1-2 | NA | NA | TRBV18 | CASSPWALQGYTF | TGTGCCAGCTCACCTTGGGCATTACAGGGCTACACCTTC
TRBJ2-7 | NA | NA | TRBV28 | CASSLRGSSSYEQYF | TGTGCCAGCAGTTTGAGGGGTTCAAGCTCCTACGAGCAGTACTTC
TRBJ2-1 | NA | NA | TRBV7-9 | CASSLRQGPENEQFF | TGTGCCAGCAGCTTAAGGCAGGGCCCTGAGAATGAGCAGTTCTTC
TRBJ1-5 | NA | NA | TRBV5-1 | CASSTTALGGNQPQHF | TGCGCCAGCAGCACCACCGCTCTGGGGGGCAATCAGCCCCAGCATTTT
TRBJ1-2 | NA | NA | TRBV7-9 | CASSLPTGAGYTF | TGTGCCAGCAGCTTACCCACGGGGGCTGGCTACACCTTC
TRBJ2-1 | NA | NA | TRBV25-1 | CASSDQQGSVYNEQFF | TGTGCCAGCAGCGACCAACAGGGCTCGGTATACAATGAGCAGTTCTTC
TRBJ2-2 | NA | TRBD1 | TRBV18 | CASSQGQSNTGELFF | TGTGCCAGCTCACAGGGACAGAGTAACACCGGGGAGCTGTTTTTT
TRBJ2-1 | few | TRBD1 | TRBV7-9 | CASSSDRENNEQFF | TGTGCCAGCAGTAGTGACAGGGAAAACAATGAGCAGTTCTTC
TRBJ1-1 | NA | NA | TRBV27 | CASSLFSGGNTEAFF | TGTGCCAGCAGTTTATTTTCTGGGGGAAACACTGAAGCTTTCTTT
TRBJ2-7 | NA | TRBD2 | TRBV4-1 | CASSQSDLAGNEQYF | TGCGCCAGCAGCCAAAGCGATCTAGCGGGAAACGAGCAGTACTTC
TRBJ1-3 | NA | TRBD1 | TRBV25-1 | CASGGGQQTGNTIYF | TGTGCCAGCGGGGGGGGACAGCAGACTGGAAACACCATATATTTT
TRBJ2-5 | NA | NA | TRBV6-5 | CASSYGVGQETQYF | TGTGCCAGCAGTTACGGGGTGGGGCAAGAGACCCAGTACTTC
TRBJ2-2 | few | NA | TRBV11-2 | CASSFQGTGELFF | TGTGCCAGCAGCTTCCAGGGAACCGGGGAGCTGTTTTTT
TRBJ1-1 | few | NA | TRBV20-1 | CSARGPTEAFF | TGCAGTGCTAGAGGACCCACTGAAGCTTTCTTT
TRBJ2-1 | NA | NA | TRBV7-2 | CASSRGAEVQFF | TGTGCCAGCAGTCGGGGGGCGGAGGTACAGTTCTTC
TRBJ2-6 | NA | NA | TRBV27 | CASSLSWDSGANVLTF | TGTGCCAGCAGTTTATCATGGGATTCTGGGGCCAACGTCCTGACTTTC
TRBJ1-2 | NA | TRBD1 | TRBV6-1 | CASSDRTGKLRGYTF | TGTGCCAGCAGCGACCGGACAGGGAAGCTAAGAGGCTACACCTTC